A selection of T cell receptor beta chains follows, all from one sample in a study of cytotoxic CD8 clonotypes in ibrutinib-treated CLL. The repertoire was sequenced with immunoSEQ multiplex PCR; TCRdb's copy has only in-frame clones and lacks some. The repertoire consists of some 150,000 clones, with over 75% occurring once and the leading ten covering roughly 7.2%. The sequencing here drew on PBMCs, taken after 36 months of ibrutinib treatment. The receptor source for this set is a human donor with chronic lymphocytic leukemia. Each CDR3 is given with its conserved first and last residue. The order of the fields is D gene, CDR3 length, V gene, J gene, clone size, CDR3 DNA, CDR3 protein. D genes are given only for firm matches. Size is stated for part of the rows, as once, few or many counts, or as a class when the clone is expanded.

TRBD2	16	TRBV4-1	TRBJ2-3	NA	TGCGCCAGCAGCCAACCTCAACTAGCGGGGGGGGATACGCAGTATTTT	CASSQPQLAGGDTQYF
TRBD1	14	TRBV13	TRBJ2-7	NA	TGTGCCAGCAGCCAACGGGACAGCGATTACGAGCAGTACTTC	CASSQRDSDYEQYF
NA	14	TRBV2	TRBJ2-1	NA	TGTGCCAGCCAACCCCCCTCGCGTTACAATGAGCAGTTCTTC	CASQPPSRYNEQFF
NA	16	TRBV19	TRBJ1-5	NA	TGTGCCAGTAGTATAGAAGGGACATATAGCAATCAGCCCCAGCATTTT	CASSIEGTYSNQPQHF
NA	13	TRBV30	TRBJ1-2	NA	TGTGCCTGGAGTGCGGTAGGGTTTGGTGGCTACACCTTC	CAWSAVGFGGYTF
TRBD2	15	TRBV30	TRBJ2-3	few	TGTGCCTGGAGTTTAGCGGGAGGGCCGGTGGATACGCAGTATTTT	CAWSLAGGPVDTQYF
NA	14	TRBV4-1	TRBJ2-1	NA	TGCGCCAGCAGCCAAGGGTCGGTTTACAATGAGCAGTTCTTC	CASSQGSVYNEQFF
TRBD1	13	TRBV6-5	TRBJ1-2	NA	TGTGCCAGCAGAAAGACAGGGGGCGCTGGCTACACCTTC	CASRKTGGAGYTF
NA	13	TRBV5-6	TRBJ1-1	NA	TGTGCCAGCAGGTCCGGTCATAACACTGAAGCTTTCTTT	CASRSGHNTEAFF
TRBD1	14	TRBV5-4	TRBJ2-3	NA	TGTGCCAGCAGCTTGGAGGGGGCCCAAGATACGCAGTATTTT	CASSLEGAQDTQYF
TRBD1	13	TRBV6-1	TRBJ1-2	NA	TGTGCCAGCAACCTGGACAGGGGCTTGGGCTACACCTTC	CASNLDRGLGYTF
NA	19	TRBV9	TRBJ2-3	NA	TGTGCCAGCAGCGTAGAGGGGAGAAGCAGGGCCAGGGGCACAGATACGCAGTATTTT	CASSVEGRSRARGTDTQYF
TRBD2	14	TRBV6-6	TRBJ2-3	NA	TGTGCCAGCAGTGGCGACCAGGGAGGGGATACGCAGTATTTT	CASSGDQGGDTQYF
TRBD2	14	TRBV2	TRBJ2-4	NA	TGTGCCAGCATGGCCCGGGGTAGCGGGACTCTTCAGTACTTC	CASMARGSGTLQYF
NA	15	TRBV10-3	TRBJ2-7	NA	TGTGCCATCAGGGAATTCGGTAGCGTCTCCTACGAGCAGTACTTC	CAIREFGSVSYEQYF
NA	15	TRBV4-1	TRBJ1-4	once	TGCGCCAGCAGCCACCTCTACGGGGGAGATGAAAAACTGTTTTTT	CASSHLYGGDEKLFF
TRBD1	15	TRBV5-6	TRBJ2-3	NA	TGTGCCAGCTTCCGCCGGGACAGCACCACAGATACGCAGTATTTT	CASFRRDSTTDTQYF
TRBD2	19	TRBV5-6	TRBJ2-5	NA	TGTGCCAGCAGCATGCGGACACCCGCAGGGCGGGAGGTTTTGGAGACCCAGTACTTC	CASSMRTPAGREVLETQYF
TRBD2	18	TRBV11-2	TRBJ2-1	NA	TGTGCCAGCAGCTTCCCTACCGAGAGGCGGGGGGGCATCTATGAGCAGTTCTTC	CASSFPTERRGGIYEQFF
NA	15	TRBV4-1	TRBJ1-1	NA	TGCGCCAGCAGACAAGACCTCGGGTTGGGGAGTGAAGCTTTCTTT	CASRQDLGLGSEAFF
NA	15	TRBV16	TRBJ1-6	NA	TGTGCCAGCAGGAAGAGCCAGGGGCAGGGTTCACCCCTCCACTTT	CASRKSQGQGSPLHF
NA	15	TRBV28	TRBJ2-7	NA	TGTGCCAGCAGTTTGCTTCAATCCTCTCCCTACGAGCAGTACTTC	CASSLLQSSPYEQYF
NA	13	TRBV4-1	TRBJ2-7	NA	TGCGCCAGCAGCCAAGATATACAGAGGCGGCAGTACTTC	CASSQDIQRRQYF
NA	13	TRBV6-6	TRBJ2-7	NA	TGTGCCAGCACCTCACAGGGAACCTACGAGCAGTACTTC	CASTSQGTYEQYF
NA	16	TRBV9	TRBJ2-6	NA	TGTGCCAGCAGCGCGGAGGGCCTCTCTGGGGCCAACGTCCTGACTTTC	CASSAEGLSGANVLTF
NA	17	TRBV7-9	TRBJ1-5	once	TGTGCCAGCAGCTCGACCGGGGCTTACGAAGGCAATCAGCCCCAGCATTTT	CASSSTGAYEGNQPQHF
TRBD1	14	TRBV5-4	TRBJ1-2	NA	TGTGCCAGCAGCAGGGACAGGAACAACTATGGCTACACCTTC	CASSRDRNNYGYTF
NA	15	TRBV6-5	TRBJ1-2	NA	TGTGCCAGCAGTTCCCAGCACCGGGACCCCTATGGCTACACCTTC	CASSSQHRDPYGYTF
TRBD2	20	TRBV4-1	TRBJ2-4	NA	TGCGCCAGCAGCCCGAGGGGATCTATGTCGCTAGCGGGGGAGAAAGACATTCAGTACTTC	CASSPRGSMSLAGEKDIQYF
NA	13	TRBV10-3	TRBJ2-7	NA	TGTGCCATCAACTCTGGAGGGGATTACGAGCAGTACTTC	CAINSGGDYEQYF
NA	18	TRBV11-2	TRBJ2-6	NA	TGTGCCACCAAGACGGGGCAGGCTTTTCACTCTGGGGCCAACGTCCTGACTTTC	CATKTGQAFHSGANVLTF
TRBD1	14	TRBV28	TRBJ1-6	NA	TGTGCCAGCAGTTTGGACAGGGGATATTCACCCCTCCACTTT	CASSLDRGYSPLHF
NA	11	TRBV14	TRBJ1-3	NA	TGTGCCAGCAGCCTTGGAAACACCATATATTTT	CASSLGNTIYF
NA	18	TRBV5-4	TRBJ2-3	NA	TGTGCCAGCAGCTTGTCGGGGGCCCTCGGGCGGAGCACAGATACGCAGTATTTT	CASSLSGALGRSTDTQYF
NA	14	TRBV5-1	TRBJ2-3	NA	TGCGCCAGCAGGGCCCAGCCGAGCGCAGATACGCAGTATTTT	CASRAQPSADTQYF
TRBD2	14	TRBV11-2	TRBJ2-3	NA	TGTGCCAGCAGCCCTAGTAGCGGGGGGGATACGCAGTATTTT	CASSPSSGGDTQYF
TRBD2	16	TRBV10-3	TRBJ2-2	NA	TGTGCCATCAGGGCCCAGCGGGAATACCACACCGGGGAGCTGTTTTTT	CAIRAQREYHTGELFF
NA	12	TRBV14	TRBJ1-2	NA	TGTGCCAGCAGCCAAGATCCGTCGGGCTACACCTTC	CASSQDPSGYTF
NA	13	TRBV6-6	TRBJ1-1	once	TGTGCCAGCAGTCGTTTGGGGAATACTGAAGCTTTCTTT	CASSRLGNTEAFF
NA	10	TRBV12-5	TRBJ2-2	NA	TGTGCTAGTGGTGGCGGGGAGCTGTTTTTT	CASGGGELFF